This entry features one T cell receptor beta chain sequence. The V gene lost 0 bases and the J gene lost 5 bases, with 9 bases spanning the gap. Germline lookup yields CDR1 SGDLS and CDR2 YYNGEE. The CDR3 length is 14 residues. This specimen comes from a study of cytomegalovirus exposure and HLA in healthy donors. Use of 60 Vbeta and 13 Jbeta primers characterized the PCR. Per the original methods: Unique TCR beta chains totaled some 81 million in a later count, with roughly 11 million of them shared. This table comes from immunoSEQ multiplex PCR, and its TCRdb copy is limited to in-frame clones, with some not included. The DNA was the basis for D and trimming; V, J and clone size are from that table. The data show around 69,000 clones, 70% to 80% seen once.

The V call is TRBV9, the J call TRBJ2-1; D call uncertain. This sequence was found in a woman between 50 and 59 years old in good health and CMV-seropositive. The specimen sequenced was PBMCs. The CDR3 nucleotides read TGTGCCAGCAGCGTAGTGTCGGTTAACAATGAGCAGTTCTTC. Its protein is CASSVVSVNNEQFF.